This entry describes one T cell receptor (beta chain). The source of the sample is a study of blood T cell repertoires in COVID-19. Study at large: Whether acute or convalescent, the COVID-19 samples came from the United States, Italy and Spain. Sources were T cells, B-cell-depleted T cells, or PBMCs; the material itself was cDNA or gDNA.

As processed by the authors: Estimated nucleated cell counts came from reference gene primer amplification. Sequencing was performed with immunoSEQ multiplex PCR; in TCRdb, only in-frame clones are kept and a portion is missing. That table supplies the V and J calls and clone size; D and trimming were determined from the DNA. The sample holds 70,000 or so clones, 85% to 90% seen once. Germline-derived CDR1 and CDR2 are KGHDR and SFDVKD. This CDR3 is 14 amino acids long. V shed 4 bases and J shed 6 bases, with 11 bases lying between them. The clonotype originates from a man aged 55 to 70 with acute or convalescent COVID-19. The sequencing sample was made of peripheral blood. This chain links TRBV24-1 with TRBJ2-2; D perhaps matches TRBD1 (5 bases). The DNA of the CDR3 is TGTGCCACCAGTGACCAGACAGTCCCCGGGGAGCTGTTTTTT. The encoded protein is CATSDQTVPGELFF.